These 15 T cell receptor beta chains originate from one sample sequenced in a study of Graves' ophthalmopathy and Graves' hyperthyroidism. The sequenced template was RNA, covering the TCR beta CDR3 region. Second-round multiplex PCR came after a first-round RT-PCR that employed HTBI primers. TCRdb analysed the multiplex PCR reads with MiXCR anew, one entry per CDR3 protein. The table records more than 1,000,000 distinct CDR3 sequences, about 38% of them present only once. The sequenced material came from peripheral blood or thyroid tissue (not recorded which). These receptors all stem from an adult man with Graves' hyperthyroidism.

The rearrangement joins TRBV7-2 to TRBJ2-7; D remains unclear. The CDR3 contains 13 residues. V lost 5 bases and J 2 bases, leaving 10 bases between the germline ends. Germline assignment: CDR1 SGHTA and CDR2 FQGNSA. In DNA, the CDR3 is TGTGCCAGCAGCCAAGACATAGCCTACGAGCAGTACTTC. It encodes CASSQDIAYEQYF.

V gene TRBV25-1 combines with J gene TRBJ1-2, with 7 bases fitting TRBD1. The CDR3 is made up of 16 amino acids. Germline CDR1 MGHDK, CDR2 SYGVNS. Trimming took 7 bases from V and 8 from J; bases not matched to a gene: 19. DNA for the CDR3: TGTGCCAGCAACGGCGGCAGCGGTGCAGGGGGTTGGGGCTACACCTTC. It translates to CASNGGSGAGGWGYTF.

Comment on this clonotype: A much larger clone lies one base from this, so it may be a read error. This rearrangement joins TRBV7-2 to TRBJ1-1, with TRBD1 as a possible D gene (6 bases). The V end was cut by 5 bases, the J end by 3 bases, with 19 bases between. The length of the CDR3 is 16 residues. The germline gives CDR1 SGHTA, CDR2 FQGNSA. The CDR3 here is CASSTGSLGGHTEAFF. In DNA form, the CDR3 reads TGTGCCAGCAGCACCGGATCGCTCGGGGGCCACACTGAAGCTTTCTTT.

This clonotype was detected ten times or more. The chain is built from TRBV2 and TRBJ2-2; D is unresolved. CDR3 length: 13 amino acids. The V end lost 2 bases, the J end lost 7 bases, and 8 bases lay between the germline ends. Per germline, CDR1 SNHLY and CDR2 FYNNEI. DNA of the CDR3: TGTGCCAGCAGTGAAAGGCGCCGCGGGGAGCTGTTTTTT. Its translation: CASSERRRGELFF.

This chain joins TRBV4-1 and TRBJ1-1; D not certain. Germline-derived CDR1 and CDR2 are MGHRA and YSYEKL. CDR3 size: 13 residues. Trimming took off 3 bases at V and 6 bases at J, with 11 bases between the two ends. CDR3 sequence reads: CASSQKRRPEAFF. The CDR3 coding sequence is TGCGCCAGCAGCCAGAAGCGACGGCCTGAAGCTTTCTTT.

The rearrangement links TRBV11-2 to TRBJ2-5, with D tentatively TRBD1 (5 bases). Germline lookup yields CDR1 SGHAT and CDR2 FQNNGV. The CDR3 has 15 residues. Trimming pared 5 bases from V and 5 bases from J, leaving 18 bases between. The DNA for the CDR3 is TGTGCCAGCAGCGTTGTGGGGCAGGGAATGGAGACCCAGTACTTC. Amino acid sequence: CASSVVGQGMETQYF.

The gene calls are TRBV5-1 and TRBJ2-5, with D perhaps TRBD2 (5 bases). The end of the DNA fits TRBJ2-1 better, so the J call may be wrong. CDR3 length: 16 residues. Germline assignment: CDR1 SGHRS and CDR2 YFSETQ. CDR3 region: CASSLSAEKIYNEQFF. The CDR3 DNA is TGCGCCAGCAGCTTATCAGCGGAAAAGATCTACAATGAGCAGTTCTTC.

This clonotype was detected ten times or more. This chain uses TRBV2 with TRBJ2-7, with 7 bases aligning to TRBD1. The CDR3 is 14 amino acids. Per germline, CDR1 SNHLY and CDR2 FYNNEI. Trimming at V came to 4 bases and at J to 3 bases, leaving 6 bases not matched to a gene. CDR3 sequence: CASSVRTGVYEQYF. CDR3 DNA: TGTGCCAGCAGTGTCCGGACAGGCGTCTACGAGCAGTACTTC.

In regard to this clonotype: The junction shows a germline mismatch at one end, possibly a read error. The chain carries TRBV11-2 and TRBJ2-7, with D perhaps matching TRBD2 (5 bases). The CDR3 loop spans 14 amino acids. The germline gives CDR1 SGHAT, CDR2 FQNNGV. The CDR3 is CASGQDHSGYEQYF. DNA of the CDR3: TGCGCCAGCGGCCAAGATCATTCGGGCTACGAGCAGTACTTC.

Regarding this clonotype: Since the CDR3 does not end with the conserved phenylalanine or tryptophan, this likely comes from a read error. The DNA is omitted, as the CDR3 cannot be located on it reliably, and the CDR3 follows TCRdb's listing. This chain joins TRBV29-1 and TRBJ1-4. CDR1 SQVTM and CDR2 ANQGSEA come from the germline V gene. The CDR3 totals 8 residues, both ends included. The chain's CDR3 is CSVENWPP.

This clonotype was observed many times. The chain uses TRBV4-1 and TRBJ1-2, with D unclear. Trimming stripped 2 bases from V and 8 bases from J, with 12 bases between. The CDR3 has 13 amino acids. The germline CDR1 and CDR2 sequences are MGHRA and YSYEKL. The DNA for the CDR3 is TGCGCCAGCAGCCAAAGGGAGGAGCAGGGCTACACCTTC. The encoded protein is CASSQREEQGYTF.

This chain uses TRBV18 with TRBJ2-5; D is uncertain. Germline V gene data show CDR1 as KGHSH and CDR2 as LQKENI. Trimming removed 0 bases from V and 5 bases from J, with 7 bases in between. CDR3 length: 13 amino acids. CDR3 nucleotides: TGTGCCAGCTCACCACCCAGCGTGGAGACCCAGTACTTC. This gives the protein CASSPPSVETQYF.

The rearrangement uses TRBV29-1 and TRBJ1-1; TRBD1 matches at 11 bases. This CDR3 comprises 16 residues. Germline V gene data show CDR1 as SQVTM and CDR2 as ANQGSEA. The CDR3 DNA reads TGCAGTTTCCCCCGGACAGGGGGCAAATTAAACACTGAAGCTTTCTTT. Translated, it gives CSFPRTGGKLNTEAFF.

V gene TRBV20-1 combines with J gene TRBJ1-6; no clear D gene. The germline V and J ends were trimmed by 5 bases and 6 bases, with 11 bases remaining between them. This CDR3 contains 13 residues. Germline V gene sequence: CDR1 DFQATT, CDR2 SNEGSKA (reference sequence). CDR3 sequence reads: CSARRAPNSPLHF. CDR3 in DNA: TGCAGTGCTCGCCGGGCCCCTAATTCACCCCTCCACTTT.

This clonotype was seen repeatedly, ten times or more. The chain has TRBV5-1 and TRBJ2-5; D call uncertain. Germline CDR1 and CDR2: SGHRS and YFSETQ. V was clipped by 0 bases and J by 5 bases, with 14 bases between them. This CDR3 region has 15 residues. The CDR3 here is CASSLEYLGVETQYF. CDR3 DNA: TGCGCCAGCAGCTTGGAATATCTAGGTGTTGAGACCCAGTACTTC.